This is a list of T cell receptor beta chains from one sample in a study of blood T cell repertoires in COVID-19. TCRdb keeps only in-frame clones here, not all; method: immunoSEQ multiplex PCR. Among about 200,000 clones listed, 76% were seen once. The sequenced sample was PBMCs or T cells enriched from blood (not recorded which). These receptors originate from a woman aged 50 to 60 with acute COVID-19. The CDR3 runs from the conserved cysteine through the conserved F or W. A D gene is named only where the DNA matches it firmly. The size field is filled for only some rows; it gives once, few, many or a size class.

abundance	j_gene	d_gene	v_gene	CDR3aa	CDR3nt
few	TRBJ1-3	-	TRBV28	CASNSPSSGNTIYF	TGTGCCAGCAACAGCCCCAGCTCTGGAAACACCATATATTTT
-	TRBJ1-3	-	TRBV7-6	CASSPGLDSGNTIYF	TGTGCCAGCAGCCCCGGGTTGGACTCTGGAAACACCATATATTTT
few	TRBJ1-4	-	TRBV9	CASSVATGLAANEKLFF	TGTGCCAGCAGCGTAGCTACGGGGTTGGCGGCTAATGAAAAACTGTTTTTT
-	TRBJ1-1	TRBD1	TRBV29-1	CSADRGMNTEAFF	TGCAGCGCGGACAGGGGCATGAACACTGAAGCTTTCTTT
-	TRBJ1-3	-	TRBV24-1	CATSDPVSGNTIYF	TGTGCCACCAGTGATCCCGTCTCTGGAAACACCATATATTTT
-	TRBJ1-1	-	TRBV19	CASSMTVDTEAFF	TGTGCCAGTAGTATGACAGTGGACACTGAAGCTTTCTTT
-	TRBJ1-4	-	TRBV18	CASSPRTAFGEKLFF	TGTGCCAGCTCACCTAGGACAGCTTTCGGGGAAAAACTGTTTTTT
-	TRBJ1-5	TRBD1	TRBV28	CASSSTGGLGQPQHF	TGTGCCAGCAGTTCGACAGGGGGGTTGGGTCAGCCCCAGCATTTT
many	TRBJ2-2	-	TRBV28	CASRPTDRNTGELFF	TGTGCCAGCAGGCCGACGGACAGGAACACCGGGGAGCTGTTTTTT
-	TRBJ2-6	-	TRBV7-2	CASSSDSSGANVLTF	TGTGCCAGCAGCTCCGACAGCTCTGGGGCCAACGTCCTGACTTTC
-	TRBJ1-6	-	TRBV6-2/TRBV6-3	CASSLEVSDNSPLHF	TGTGCCAGCAGTTTGGAGGTTTCGGATAATTCACCCCTCCACTTT
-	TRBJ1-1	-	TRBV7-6	CASSLGGVWERGAVVF	TGTGCCAGCAGCTTAGGGGGGGTTTGGGAAAGGGGCGCTGTTGTCTTT
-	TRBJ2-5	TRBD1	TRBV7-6	CASSSNTRSLPGQEETQYF	TGTGCCAGCAGCTCCAACACTAGGAGCTTACCGGGACAGGAAGAGACCCAGTACTTC
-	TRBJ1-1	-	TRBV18	CASSPRAGLAEAFF	TGTGCCAGCTCACCACGTGCGGGTCTCGCTGAAGCTTTCTTT
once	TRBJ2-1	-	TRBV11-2	CASSLLAGINEQFF	TGTGCCAGCAGCTTACTGGCAGGGATCAATGAGCAGTTCTTC
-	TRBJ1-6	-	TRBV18	CASSPRTQGGSDSPLHF	TGTGCCAGCTCTCCCCGGACCCAGGGAGGATCGGATTCACCCCTCCACTTT
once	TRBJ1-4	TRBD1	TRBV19	CASRTGVGNEKLFF	TGTGCCAGTAGGACAGGGGTTGGTAATGAAAAACTGTTTTTT
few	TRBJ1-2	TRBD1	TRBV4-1	CASSPTDRRYGYTF	TGCGCCAGCAGCCCTACGGACAGGAGATATGGCTACACCTTC
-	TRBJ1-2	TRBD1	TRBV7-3	CASRPGQARGGYTF	TGTGCCAGCAGGCCCGGACAGGCGCGGGGTGGCTACACCTTC
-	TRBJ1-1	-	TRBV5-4	CASSSRGGFAEAFF	TGTGCCAGCAGCTCCAGGGGCGGTTTCGCTGAAGCTTTCTTT
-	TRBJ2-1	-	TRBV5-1	CASSLDGAGMEQFF	TGCGCCAGCAGCTTGGACGGGGCGGGGATGGAGCAGTTCTTC
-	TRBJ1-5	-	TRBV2	CASSDRGGNQPQHF	TGTGCCAGCAGTGATCGAGGAGGGAATCAGCCCCAGCATTTT
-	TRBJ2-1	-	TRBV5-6	CASSLAPGYNEQFF	TGTGCCAGCAGCTTGGCACCGGGGTACAATGAGCAGTTCTTC
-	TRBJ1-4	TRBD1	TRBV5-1	CASSSDRGHGEKLFF	TGCGCCAGCAGCTCGGACAGGGGGCATGGCGAAAAACTGTTTTTT
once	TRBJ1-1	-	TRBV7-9	CASSLIDGGGKEAFF	TGTGCCAGCAGCTTAATCGACGGAGGAGGGAAGGAAGCTTTCTTT
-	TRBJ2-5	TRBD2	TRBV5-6	CASSFSSGKETQYF	TGTGCCAGCAGCTTTTCTAGCGGAAAAGAGACCCAGTACTTC
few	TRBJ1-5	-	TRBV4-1	CASSAQWAREQPQHF	TGCGCCAGCAGCGCACAATGGGCAAGGGAGCAGCCCCAGCATTTT
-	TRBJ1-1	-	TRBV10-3	CATTMEGNTEAFF	TGTGCTACTACCATGGAGGGGAACACTGAAGCTTTCTTT
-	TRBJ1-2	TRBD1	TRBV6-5	CASRSRQGPFYGYTF	TGTGCCAGCAGATCTCGACAGGGGCCCTTCTATGGCTACACCTTC
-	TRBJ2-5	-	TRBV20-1	CSGLDQETQYF	TGCAGTGGGCTAGATCAAGAGACCCAGTACTTC
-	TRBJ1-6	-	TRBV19	CASSPSGGPGALHF	TGTGCCAGTAGTCCGAGTGGGGGACCGGGGGCCCTCCACTTT
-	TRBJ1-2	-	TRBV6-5	CASSLQGFYGYTF	TGTGCCAGCAGCCTACAGGGATTCTATGGCTACACCTTC
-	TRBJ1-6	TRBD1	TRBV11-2	CASSLVGQPSSYNSPLHF	TGTGCCAGCAGCTTAGTGGGACAGCCAAGCTCCTATAATTCACCCCTCCACTTT
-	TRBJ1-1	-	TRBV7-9	CASSLALQGRTEAFF	TGTGCCAGCAGCTTAGCGCTTCAGGGGCGCACTGAAGCTTTCTTT
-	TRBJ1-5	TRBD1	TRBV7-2	CASSLGTGTNQPQHF	TGTGCCAGCAGCTTAGGGACAGGAACTAATCAGCCCCAGCATTTT
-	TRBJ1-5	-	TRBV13	CASSLRRGGGGQPQHF	TGTGCCAGCAGCTTGCGCCGTGGGGGGGGAGGTCAGCCCCAGCATTTT
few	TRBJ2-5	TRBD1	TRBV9	CASSAGGAGGETQYF	TGTGCCAGCAGCGCAGGGGGCGCCGGCGGAGAGACCCAGTACTTC
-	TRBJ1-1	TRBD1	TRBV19	CASSIEVLEGADTEAFF	TGTGCCAGTAGTATAGAGGTTCTTGAGGGGGCGGACACTGAAGCTTTCTTT
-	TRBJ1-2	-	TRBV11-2	CASSPGGNYGYTF	TGTGCCAGCAGCCCCGGGGGGAACTATGGCTACACCTTC
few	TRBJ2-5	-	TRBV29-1	CSVDWAPQETQYF	TGCAGCGTTGATTGGGCTCCACAAGAGACCCAGTACTTC
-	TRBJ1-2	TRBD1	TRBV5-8	CASTLQSTGEGYTF	TGTGCCAGCACTCTACAATCCACAGGGGAGGGCTACACCTTC
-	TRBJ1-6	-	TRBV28	CAAEQSSYNSPLHF	TGTGCCGCCGAACAGAGCTCCTATAATTCACCCCTCCACTTT
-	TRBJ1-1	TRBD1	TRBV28	CASNWDRVNTEAFF	TGTGCCAGCAACTGGGACAGGGTAAACACTGAAGCTTTCTTT
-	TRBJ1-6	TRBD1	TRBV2	CASRSRDRVTPLHF	TGTGCCAGCAGGTCCCGGGACAGGGTGACACCCCTCCACTTT
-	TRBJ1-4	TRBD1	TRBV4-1	CASSPSSGTGGEKLFF	TGCGCCAGCAGCCCGAGCTCCGGGACAGGGGGGGAAAAACTGTTTTTT
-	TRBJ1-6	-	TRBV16	CASTQPLDSSYNSPLHF	TGTGCCAGCACCCAACCCCTCGACAGCTCCTATAATTCACCCCTCCACTTT
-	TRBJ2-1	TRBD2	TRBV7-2	CASSLAVMGTMARFF	TGTGCCAGCAGCTTAGCGGTTATGGGGACTATGGCACGTTTCTTC
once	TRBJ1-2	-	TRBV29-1	CSVESRNYGYTF	TGCAGCGTTGAAAGCCGGAACTATGGCTACACCTTC
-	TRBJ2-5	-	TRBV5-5	CASSLTGSLETQYF	TGTGCCAGCAGCTTGACAGGGTCATTAGAGACCCAGTACTTC
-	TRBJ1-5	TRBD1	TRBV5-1	CASSLTGQGVQPQHF	TGCGCCAGCAGCCTGACAGGACAGGGGGTGCAGCCCCAGCATTTT
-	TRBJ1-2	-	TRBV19	CASSLARRALNYGYTF	TGTGCCAGTAGCTTGGCCCGCAGGGCACTCAACTATGGCTACACCTTC
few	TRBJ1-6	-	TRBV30	CAWSEQVSSPLHF	TGTGCCTGGAGTGAACAGGTCAGTTCACCCCTCCACTTT
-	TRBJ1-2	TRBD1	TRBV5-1	CASSTGQLNYGYTF	TGCGCCAGCAGCACGGGACAGCTCAACTATGGCTACACCTTC
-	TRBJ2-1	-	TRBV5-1	CASSLEVGAGYNEQFF	TGCGCCAGCAGCTTGGAAGTCGGGGCGGGGTACAATGAGCAGTTCTTC
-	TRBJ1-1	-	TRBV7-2	CASSLVEDTEAFF	TGTGCCAGCAGCTTAGTTGAGGACACTGAAGCTTTCTTT